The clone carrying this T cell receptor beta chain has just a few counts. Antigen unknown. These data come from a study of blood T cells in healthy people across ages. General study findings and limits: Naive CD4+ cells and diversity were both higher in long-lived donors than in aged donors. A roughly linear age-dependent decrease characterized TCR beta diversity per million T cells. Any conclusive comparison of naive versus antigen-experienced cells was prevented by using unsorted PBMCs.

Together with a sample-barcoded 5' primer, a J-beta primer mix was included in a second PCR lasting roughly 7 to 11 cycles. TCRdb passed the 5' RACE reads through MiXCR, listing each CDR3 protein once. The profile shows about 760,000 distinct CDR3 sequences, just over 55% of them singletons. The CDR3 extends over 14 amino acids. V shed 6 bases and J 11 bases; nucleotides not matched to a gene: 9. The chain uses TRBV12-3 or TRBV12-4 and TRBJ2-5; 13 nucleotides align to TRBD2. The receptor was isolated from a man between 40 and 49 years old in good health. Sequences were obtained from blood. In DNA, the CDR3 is TGTGCCAGCAGACTAGCGGGGGGGAAAGGTGAGCAGTACTTC. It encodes CASRLAGGKGEQYF.